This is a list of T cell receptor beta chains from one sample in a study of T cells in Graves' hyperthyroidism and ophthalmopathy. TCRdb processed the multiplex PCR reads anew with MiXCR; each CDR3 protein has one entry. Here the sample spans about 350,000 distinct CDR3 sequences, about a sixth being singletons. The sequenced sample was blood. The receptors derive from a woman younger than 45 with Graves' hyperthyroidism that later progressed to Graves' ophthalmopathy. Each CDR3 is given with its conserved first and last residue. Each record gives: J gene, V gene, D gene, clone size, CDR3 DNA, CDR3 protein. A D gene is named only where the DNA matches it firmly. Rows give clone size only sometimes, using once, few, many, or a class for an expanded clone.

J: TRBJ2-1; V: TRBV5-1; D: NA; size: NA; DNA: TGCGCCAGCAGCTTGGCAGTTAAGGGCGGGGATGAGCAGTTCTTC; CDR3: CASSLAVKGGDEQFF
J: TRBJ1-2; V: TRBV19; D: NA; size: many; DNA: TGTGCCAGTAGTATATTGCCTTCGATGCAGAGCTATGGCTACACCTTC; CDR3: CASSILPSMQSYGYTF
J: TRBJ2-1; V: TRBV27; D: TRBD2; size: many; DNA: TGTGCCAGCAGTCAACCGGGACTAGCGGGAGGAGGGGGGGCCTACAATGAGCAGTTCTTC; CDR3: CASSQPGLAGGGGAYNEQFF
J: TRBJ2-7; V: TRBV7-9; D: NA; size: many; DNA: TGTGCCAGCAGCTTAGAGGCAGGGACAAGGCACGAGCAGTACTTC; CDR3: CASSLEAGTRHEQYF
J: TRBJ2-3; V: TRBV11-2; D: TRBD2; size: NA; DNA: TGTGCCAGCAGCTTACCGCTAGCGGGACTGAATACGCAGTATTTT; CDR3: CASSLPLAGLNTQYF
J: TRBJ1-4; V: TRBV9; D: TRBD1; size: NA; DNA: TGTGCCAGCAGCCAGGGGGGGTCCACTAATGAAAAACTGTTTTTT; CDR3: CASSQGGSTNEKLFF
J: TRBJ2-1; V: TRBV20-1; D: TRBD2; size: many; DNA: TGCAGTGCTCTTGTTGGACTAGCGGAGTTGAATGAGCAGTTCTTC; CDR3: CSALVGLAELNEQFF
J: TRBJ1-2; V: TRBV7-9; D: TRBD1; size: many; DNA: TGTGCCAGCAGCTTCTCGGGACAGCTCTATGGCTACACCTTC; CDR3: CASSFSGQLYGYTF
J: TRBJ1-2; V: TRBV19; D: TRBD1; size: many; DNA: TGTGCCAGTAGTACCGGACAGGTACATGATGGCTACACCTTC; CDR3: CASSTGQVHDGYTF
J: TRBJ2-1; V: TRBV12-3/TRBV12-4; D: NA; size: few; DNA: TGTGCCAGCAGTACCACCGATACGAACAATGAGCAGTTCTTC; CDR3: CASSTTDTNNEQFF
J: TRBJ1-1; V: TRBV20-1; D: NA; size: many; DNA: TGCAGTGCTAGGGTAGGGGGTGCAGGTTCTGAAGCTTTCTTT; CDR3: CSARVGGAGSEAFF
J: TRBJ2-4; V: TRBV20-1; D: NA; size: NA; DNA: TGCAGTGCTAGAGATTGGATCCTAGGCGAGGCCAAAAACATTCAGTACTTC; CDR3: CSARDWILGEAKNIQYF
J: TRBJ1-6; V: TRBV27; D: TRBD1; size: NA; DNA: TGTGCCAGCAGTTTATCGCGGACAGGGAGAAAATTTTCACCCCTCCACTTT; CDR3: CASSLSRTGRKFSPLHF
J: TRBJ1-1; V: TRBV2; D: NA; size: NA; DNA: TGTGCCAGCAGTGAACTCCTATATCAGAACACTGAAGCTTTCTTT; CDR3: CASSELLYQNTEAFF
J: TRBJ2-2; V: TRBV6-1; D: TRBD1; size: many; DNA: TGTGCCAGCGGCCGGGACAGGGGGGTTACCGGGGAGCTGTTTTTT; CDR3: CASGRDRGVTGELFF
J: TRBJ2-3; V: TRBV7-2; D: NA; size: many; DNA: TGTGCCAGCAGCCTCCCCTGGTCAGGAGGGACCACAGATACGCAGTATTTT; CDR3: CASSLPWSGGTTDTQYF
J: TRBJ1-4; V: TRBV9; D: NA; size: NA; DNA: TGTGCCAGCAGCCCCCGGGGGGGGACACAAGCAACTAATGAAAAACTGTTTTTT; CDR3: CASSPRGGTQATNEKLFF
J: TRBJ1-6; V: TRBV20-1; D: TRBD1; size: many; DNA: TGCAGTGCCGGCCAGCCGACAGGGGACACCTCACCCCTCCACTTT; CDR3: CSAGQPTGDTSPLHF
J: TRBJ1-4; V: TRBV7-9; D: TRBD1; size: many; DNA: TGTGCCAGCAGCTTGGGACAGGGGTTATCTGCAACTAATGAAAAACTGTTTTTT; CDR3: CASSLGQGLSATNEKLFF
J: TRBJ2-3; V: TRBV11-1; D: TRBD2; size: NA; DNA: TGTGCCAGCACCCAGACTAGCGGGAGAACAGATACGCAGTATTTT; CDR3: CASTQTSGRTDTQYF
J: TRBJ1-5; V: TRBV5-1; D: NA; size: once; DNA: TGCGCCAGCAGCCCCCTCAGTGTCCAAGCGGGACAGCCCCAGCATTTT; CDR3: CASSPLSVQAGQPQHF
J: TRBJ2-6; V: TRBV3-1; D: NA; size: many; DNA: TGTGCCAGCAGCCAAGGGGGGGCCAACGTCCTGACTTTC; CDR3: CASSQGGANVLTF
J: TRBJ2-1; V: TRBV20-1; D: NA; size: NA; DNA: TGCAGTGCTAGTGTCGAGACCTACAATGAGCAGTTCTTC; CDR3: CSASVETYNEQFF
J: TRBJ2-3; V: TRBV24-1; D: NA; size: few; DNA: TGTGCCACCAGTGATGATGTGGTCAGGGACACAGATACGCAGTATTTT; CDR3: CATSDDVVRDTDTQYF
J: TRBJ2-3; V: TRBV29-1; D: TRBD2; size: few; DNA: TGCAGCGTTGAATATGGGGGGGGAGGAAGCACAGATACGCAGTATTTT; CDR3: CSVEYGGGGSTDTQYF